This TCR beta chain was sequenced in a study of blood T cells in healthy people across ages (dated by TCRdb to the mid-2010s). Turning to the overall study: In model experiments, template switching captured about one uniquely barcoded TCR beta cDNA molecule for every two T cells. Using the same blood draw, the study looked at two additional independent replicas of 1 million unique cDNA reads for two donors, one aged 18 to 30 and the other aged 80 or older. Donors of different ages were randomly distributed across sequencing lanes to avoid experimental bias. The donors were divided into four age groups: young (average about 15 years), middle-aged (under 40), aged (approximately 62) and long-lived (roughly 82). Age-related changes in TCR beta repertoire diversity were measured in the study by deep sequencing normalized with unique cDNA molecular identifiers. Study-wide conclusions, independent of this receptor: A strong correlation was found between observed TCR beta diversity and the percentage of naive T cells measured by flow cytometry. Because profiling used bulk unsorted PBMCs, naive and antigen-experienced compartments could not be compared conclusively. Estimates of total diversity based on one million sequenced T cells were regarded as lower bounds and as underestimates. Donor CMV infection status was unknown, potentially confounding age-related changes in expanded clonotypes. The long-lived group showed more naive CD4+ T cells, fewer expanded clones and increased TCR diversity than the aged group, suggesting age selection. As age increased, observed TCR beta diversity per million T cells dropped in a roughly linear way, and a significant reduction was already evident by age about 40.

The roughly 39 donors, aged about 6 to 95 years, were systemically healthy Caucasian individuals from Russia. About 9.8 milliliters of peripheral blood were drawn from each donor into EDTA-treated Vacutainer tubes. PBMCs were isolated by Ficoll-Paque density-gradient centrifugation, with at least 7 million obtained per sample. Total RNA was extracted from PBMCs with Trizol reagent, with at least 6 micrograms obtained per sample. Naive CD45RAhigh/CD27high T cell percentages were measured by flow cytometry on a PBMC aliquot from every donor. There are 16 amino acids in the CDR3, from cysteine to phenylalanine inclusive. The kept DNA is CDR3 alone, 48 bases in frame from the first base. The germline V gene (reference sequence) gives CDR1 as SEHNR and CDR2 as FQNEAQ. Libraries were built with 5' RACE. Sequenced using an Illumina HiSeq 2500. A second PCR of roughly 6 to 11 cycles was performed with a sample-barcoded 5' primer and a J-beta primer mix. Each TCR beta cDNA molecule received a unique molecular identifier from a template-switch 5' adaptor carrying 12 random nucleotides. Each sample yielded at least 2.5 million CDR3-containing paired-end reads. All of the RNA was converted into first-strand cDNA using the Mint cDNA synthesis kit, with a TRBC-specific oligonucleotide serving as the primer. All cDNA was treated with uracil-DNA glycosylase and then went through a first 18-cycle PCR with the universal primers M1SS and BC2_uni_R. Processing in the source paper ran as follows. Each sample was normalized by randomly selecting 1 million high-quality reads, each carrying a distinct molecular identifier. Reads sharing molecular identifiers were discarded rather than binned into consensus sequences. MiTCR, run with a Q25 quality threshold and the strictest error-elimination algorithm, handled CDR3 identification, clonotype clustering and error correction. A nonparametric unseen species model with Euler transformation was used to estimate lower-bound total TCR beta diversity. TCRdb applied fastp at Q25 and MiXCR to the public reads, then kept only in-frame beta chains. Rows matching on CDR3 protein sequence are summarized as one entry with the most common DNA and genes. These V and J calls derive from TCRdb rather than the authors' analysis. This sample comprises about 1.4 million distinct CDR3 sequences, almost 60% of them detected only once. The top ten clones comprise 6.5% to 8.5% of the sample.

With respect to this clonotype: The antigen this receptor binds is unknown. No much larger clone is present one base from it, and per-base qualities are unavailable.

The sequence came from a man aged 18 to 29 in good health. This chain joins TRBV7-9 to TRBJ2-4; 8 junctional bases match TRBD2. The DNA end lines up better with TRBJ2-5; the J call may be wrong. Source material: blood. The DNA reads TGTGCCAGCAGCTTAGGCTCTGCGGGGGGTGGAGAGACCCAGTACTTC. This sequence encodes CASSLGSAGGGETQYF.